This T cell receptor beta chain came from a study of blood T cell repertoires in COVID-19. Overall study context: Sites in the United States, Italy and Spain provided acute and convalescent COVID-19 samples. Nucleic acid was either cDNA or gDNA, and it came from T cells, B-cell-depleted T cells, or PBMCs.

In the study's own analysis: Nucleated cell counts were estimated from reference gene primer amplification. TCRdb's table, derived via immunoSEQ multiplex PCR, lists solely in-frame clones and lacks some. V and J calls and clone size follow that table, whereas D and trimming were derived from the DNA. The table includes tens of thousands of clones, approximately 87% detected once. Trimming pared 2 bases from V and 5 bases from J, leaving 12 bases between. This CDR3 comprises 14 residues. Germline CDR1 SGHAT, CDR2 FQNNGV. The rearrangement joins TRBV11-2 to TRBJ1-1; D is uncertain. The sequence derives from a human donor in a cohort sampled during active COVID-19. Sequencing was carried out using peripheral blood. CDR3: CASSLSGERTEAFF. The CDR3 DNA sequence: TGTGCCAGCAGCTTATCCGGTGAGAGGACTGAAGCTTTCTTT.